The rows below give T cell receptor beta chains drawn from one sample of a study of identical twins. A single record per CDR3 protein comes from TCRdb applying MiXCR to the 5' RACE reads. The sample consists of roughly 260,000 distinct CDR3 sequences, 6.5% to 9% of them appearing once. These data also formed part of another study, on yellow fever vaccine responses in identical twins.

Sequenced sample: CD8+ T cells sorted from blood. These receptors all stem from a woman aged 18-29 years in good health. The CDR3 runs from the conserved cysteine through the conserved F or W. A D gene is named only where the DNA matches it firmly. Size is omitted from some rows. Given values are once, few, many or a class for expanded clones.

CASSYSWGNEQFF | TGTGCCAGCAGTTACTCGTGGGGGAATGAGCAGTTCTTC | - | TRBJ2-1 | - | TRBV6-5
CASKRGQDRGLGNQPQHF | TGTGCCAGCAAGCGGGGGCAGGACAGGGGGCTAGGCAATCAGCCCCAGCATTTT | many | TRBJ1-5 | TRBD1 | TRBV6-1
CSATPGHRGSYEQYF | TGCAGTGCCACCCCGGGACACCGGGGATCCTACGAGCAGTACTTC | few | TRBJ2-7 | - | TRBV20-1
CASSERGGSGYGYTF | TGTGCCAGCAGCGAACGCGGGGGCTCGGGGTATGGCTACACCTTC | few | TRBJ1-2 | - | TRBV7-9
CASSQGGTSGEETQYF | TGTGCCAGCAGCCAAGGAGGGACTAGCGGGGAGGAGACCCAGTACTTC | - | TRBJ2-5 | TRBD2 | TRBV3-1
CASSSGLAVFYEQYF | TGTGCCAGCAGCTCGGGACTAGCGGTCTTCTACGAGCAGTACTTC | few | TRBJ2-7 | TRBD2 | TRBV7-9
CSVEVRTEAFF | TGCAGCGTTGAAGTGAGGACTGAAGCTTTCTTT | many | TRBJ1-1 | - | TRBV29-1
CASSYFLALYNEQFF | TGTGCCAGCAGTTACTTTCTAGCGTTGTACAATGAGCAGTTCTTC | - | TRBJ2-1 | - | TRBV6-5
CASSAGEQYF | TGTGCCAGCAGTGCGGGCGAGCAGTACTTC | - | TRBJ2-7 | - | TRBV25-1
CASSIGSPSGNTIYF | TGTGCCAGCAGTATAGGGTCACCCTCTGGAAACACCATATATTTT | few | TRBJ1-3 | - | TRBV12-3/TRBV12-4
CASSFDLYEQFF | TGTGCCAGCAGTTTCGACTTATATGAGCAGTTCTTC | many | TRBJ2-1 | - | TRBV28
CATSRTDRVNEQFF | TGTGCCACCAGCAGAACGGACAGGGTGAATGAGCAGTTCTTC | few | TRBJ2-1 | TRBD1 | TRBV15
CASSGTTREVLTDTQYF | TGTGCCAGCAGTGGGACGACCCGGGAGGTACTCACAGATACGCAGTATTTT | few | TRBJ2-3 | TRBD2 | TRBV28
CASSLDSGADTQYF | TGTGCCAGCAGCTTAGATTCCGGAGCAGATACGCAGTATTTT | - | TRBJ2-3 | - | TRBV7-8
CASSQVTSGRANEQFF | TGTGCCAGCAGCCAGGTTACTAGCGGGAGGGCCAATGAGCAGTTCTTC | - | TRBJ2-1 | TRBD2 | TRBV3-1
CASSLTGDYEQYF | TGTGCCAGCAGTTTAACAGGGGACTACGAGCAGTACTTC | - | TRBJ2-7 | TRBD1 | TRBV27
CSVETSGTYNEQFF | TGCAGCGTTGAGACTAGCGGGACCTACAATGAGCAGTTCTTC | many | TRBJ2-1 | TRBD2 | TRBV29-1
CASRGQDYEQYF | TGTGCCAGCAGGGGACAGGACTACGAGCAGTACTTC | few | TRBJ2-7 | TRBD1 | TRBV2
CATSRDLGLAGSYNEQFF | TGTGCCACCAGCAGAGACCTGGGACTAGCGGGCTCCTACAATGAGCAGTTCTTC | many | TRBJ2-1 | TRBD2 | TRBV15
CAVEVAEQYF | TGTGCCGTTGAGGTGGCCGAGCAGTACTTC | - | TRBJ2-7 | - | TRBV5-7
CAGGDGGGSYEQYF | TGTGCCGGCGGGGACGGGGGAGGCTCCTACGAGCAGTACTTC | once | TRBJ2-7 | - | TRBV11-1
CASSADRISEDEQFF | TGTGCCAGCAGTGCGGACAGGATAAGCGAAGATGAGCAGTTCTTC | few | TRBJ2-1 | TRBD1 | TRBV27
CASSLVGAGYTYEQYF | TGTGCCAGCAGCTTGGTAGGCGCGGGATATACCTACGAGCAGTACTTC | - | TRBJ2-7 | - | TRBV5-6
CASSLATGTEGNTIYF | TGTGCCAGCAGTTTAGCTACCGGGACAGAGGGAAACACCATATATTTT | many | TRBJ1-3 | TRBD1 | TRBV12-3/TRBV12-4
CASSLRTGGADTQYF | TGTGCCAGCAGCTTAAGGACAGGGGGCGCAGATACGCAGTATTTT | few | TRBJ2-3 | TRBD1 | TRBV7-9
CASSRRTGDYEQYF | TGTGCCAGCAGTAGACGGACAGGGGACTACGAGCAGTACTTC | many | TRBJ2-7 | TRBD1 | TRBV5-6
CASSFYGGNEQFF | TGTGCCAGCAGTTTTTACGGGGGCAATGAGCAGTTCTTC | few | TRBJ2-1 | - | TRBV28
CASSPAGGRANEQFF | TGCGCCAGCAGCCCCGCGGGCGGGAGGGCCAATGAGCAGTTCTTC | - | TRBJ2-1 | TRBD2 | TRBV5-1
CACCQDLGQIQTYNEQFF | TGTGCCTGCTGCCAAGATCTAGGCCAAATCCAAACCTACAATGAGCAGTTCTTC | - | TRBJ2-1 | - | TRBV3-1
CATSRVVERVGETQYF | TGTGCCACCAGCAGAGTCGTCGAGCGAGTAGGAGAGACCCAGTACTTC | few | TRBJ2-5 | - | TRBV15
CASSVDEDYGYTF | TGTGCCAGCAGCGTAGACGAGGATTATGGCTACACCTTC | - | TRBJ1-2 | - | TRBV9
CASSFSLNNEQFF | TGTGCCAGCAGCTTTAGCCTAAACAATGAGCAGTTCTTC | few | TRBJ2-1 | - | TRBV5-6
CASITSGQRVNEQYF | TGTGCCAGCATCACCTCCGGACAGCGCGTCAACGAGCAGTACTTC | many | TRBJ2-7 | - | TRBV28
CARSNPTGGGRIRPPHTDTQYF | TGTGCCCGCTCAAACCCGACGGGAGGGGGCCGAATTAGACCCCCTCACACAGATACGCAGTATTTT | many | TRBJ2-3 | - | TRBV28
CASSAKGASNTDTQYF | TGTGCCAGCAGCGCTAAGGGGGCGTCTAACACAGATACGCAGTATTTT | few | TRBJ2-3 | TRBD1 | TRBV7-2
CASSVGGGNYEQYF | TGTGCCAGCAGCGTAGGTGGCGGCAACTACGAGCAGTACTTC | many | TRBJ2-7 | - | TRBV9
CAISDERDTGELFF | TGTGCCATCAGCGACGAGAGGGATACCGGGGAGCTGTTTTTT | - | TRBJ2-2 | - | TRBV10-3
CASSSPGVTDTQYF | TGTGCCAGCAGCTCCCCGGGTGTCACAGATACGCAGTATTTT | few | TRBJ2-3 | - | TRBV13
CASSPTGPYNEQFF | TGCGCCAGCAGCCCCACAGGGCCCTACAATGAGCAGTTCTTC | - | TRBJ2-1 | - | TRBV4-1
CATNRDAEFQETQYF | TGTGCCACCAACCGGGACGCGGAATTCCAAGAGACCCAGTACTTC | - | TRBJ2-5 | - | TRBV10-3
CASSFGGNEQFF | TGTGCCAGCAGTTTTGGGGGGAATGAGCAGTTCTTC | medium-sized | TRBJ2-1 | - | TRBV12-3/TRBV12-4
CASSVESGPYNEQFF | TGTGCCAGCAGCGTAGAGAGCGGTCCCTACAATGAGCAGTTCTTC | - | TRBJ2-1 | - | TRBV9
CASSAGDRAFRMETQYF | TGTGCCAGCAGTGCTGGGGACAGGGCTTTTAGGATGGAGACCCAGTACTTC | many | TRBJ2-5 | TRBD1 | TRBV6-1
CASSLAQASGSDTPTYEQYF | TGTGCCAGCAGCTTAGCCCAAGCGAGCGGGAGTGATACCCCGACCTACGAGCAGTACTTC | many | TRBJ2-7 | TRBD2 | TRBV7-6
CASTGGGKNTGELFF | TGTGCCAGCACCGGGGGGGGGAAGAACACCGGGGAGCTGTTTTTT | many | TRBJ2-2 | TRBD2 | TRBV12-3/TRBV12-4
CASSNGDSLYNEQFF | TGTGCCAGCAGCAACGGGGACAGTCTTTACAATGAGCAGTTCTTC | many | TRBJ2-1 | TRBD1 | TRBV6-2/TRBV6-3
CASSYGETQYF | TGCGCCAGCAGCTATGGAGAGACCCAGTACTTC | many | TRBJ2-5 | - | TRBV6-5